This T cell receptor (beta chain) derives from a study of Tregs in tolerant kidney transplant recipients. This CDR3 spans 14 amino acids. Trimming pared 2 bases from V and 3 bases from J, leaving 13 bases between. Germline lookup yields CDR1 DFQATT and CDR2 SNEGSKA (reference sequence). Whole-study findings and limits: Biological reproducibility was not directly addressed in this study. Changing PCR primers prevented nucleotide comparison between some patients' samples.

Produced via immunoSEQ multiplex PCR; TCRdb's table is partial and in-frame only. The sample has 31,000 or so clones; the top ten hold approximately 15%. Comments on this clone: Its antigen remains unknown. The CDR3 goes on 3 residues after the read ends, and that part is filled in from the germline J gene.

The material sequenced was CD8+ T cells from blood, taken before the transplant. The V call is TRBV20-1, the J call TRBJ1-2; no clear D. The source is a human donor who received a combined kidney and bone marrow transplant. CDR3 protein: CSARNPQDYYGYTF. CDR3 bases read: TGCAGTGCTAGAAATCCCCAGGATTACTATGGC.